The 32 T cell receptor beta chains in this list originate from one sample, sequenced in a study of cytomegalovirus exposure and HLA in healthy donors. With 60 Vbeta and 13 Jbeta primers, the PCR was carried out. Data came from immunoSEQ multiplex PCR; TCRdb stores just in-frame clones and leaves some out. The profile shows roughly 130,000 clones, approximately 85% of them singletons. The sample was PBMCs. The receptors were sampled from a male donor in good health and CMV-seropositive.

The chain links TRBV28 to TRBJ1-5; maybe TRBD1 (5 bases). The CDR3 sequence is 15 residues long. Trimming removed 6 bases from V and 0 bases from J, with 12 bases in between. Germline values: CDR1 MDHEN, CDR2 SYDVKM. The CDR3 DNA is TGTGCCAGCAGGCAGGACACCTATAGCAATCAGCCCCAGCATTTT. Translating gives CASRQDTYSNQPQHF.

This sequence joins TRBV18 and TRBJ2-1; 7 bases are a match to TRBD1. Germline lookup yields CDR1 KGHSH and CDR2 LQKENI. V lost 3 bases, J lost 5 bases, and 4 bases stayed unmatched. This CDR3 has 14 residues. The CDR3 DNA reads TGTGCCAGCTCACCTTCGACAGGGAACAATGAGCAGTTCTTC. Encoded protein: CASSPSTGNNEQFF.

CDR3 loop: CASSPQAGRDTQYF. DNA of the CDR3: TGCGCCAGCAGTCCCCAGGCGGGGCGAGATACGCAGTATTTT. This rearrangement joins TRBV4-3 to TRBJ2-3; tentatively, D is TRBD2 (6 bases). Germline loops: CDR1 LGHNA, CDR2 YSLEER. CDR3 length: 14 amino acids. Trimming took off 6 bases at V and 5 bases at J, with 15 bases between the two ends.

The V and J genes are TRBV2 and TRBJ2-7, with D maybe TRBD2 (5 bases). V dropped 5 bases and J dropped 5 bases, with 19 bases sitting between them. This CDR3 has 15 residues. CDR1 SNHLY and CDR2 FYNNEI come from the germline V gene. The CDR3 protein is CASSSEVGSRHEQYF. CDR3 DNA sequence: TGTGCCAGCAGTTCGGAGGTAGGGTCCCGGCACGAGCAGTACTTC.

In its sample, this clone was seen once. The gene calls are TRBV21-1 and TRBJ1-2; the D call TRBD1 from the table was never checked on the DNA. TRBV21-1 is given as a pseudogene. This CDR3 region has 14 residues. The CDR3 region is CASSKADRPYGYTF. The CDR3 DNA follows: TGTGCCAGCAGCAAAGCCGACAGGCCCTATGGCTACACCTTC.

Worth noting for this clone: Different DNA sequences within this sample yield the same CDR3. V and J are TRBV28 and TRBJ2-7; 9 bases agree with TRBD1. Trimming cost V 6 bases and J 1 base; bases outside gene matches: 7. The CDR3 consists of 15 residues. Germline assignment: CDR1 MDHEN and CDR2 SYDVKM. This CDR3 reads CASSSPGQGSYEQYF. Written as DNA, the CDR3 is TGTGCCAGCAGCTCTCCCGGACAGGGGTCCTACGAGCAGTACTTC.

The rearrangement joins TRBV29-1 to TRBJ1-4, with 7 nucleotides matching TRBD1. Germline V gene sequence: CDR1 SQVTM, CDR2 ANQGSEA. J was trimmed by 0 bases and V by 6 bases; bases with no gene match: 4. CDR3 length equals 14 residues. CDR3: CSVGTAATNEKLFF. The CDR3 bases are TGCAGCGTCGGGACAGCTGCAACTAATGAAAAACTGTTTTTT.

The V call is TRBV7-9, the J call TRBJ2-7; D is uncertain. The germline V gene has CDR1 SEHNR and CDR2 FQNEAQ (reference sequence). This CDR3 region has 15 residues. With 5 bases removed from V and 3 bases from J, the gap between germline ends came to 17 bases. CDR3 residues: CASSAFTTLDYEQYF. DNA of the CDR3: TGTGCCAGCAGCGCATTTACTACTCTAGACTACGAGCAGTACTTC.

V usage is TRBV5-1 and J usage is TRBJ1-1, with D possibly TRBD1 on 5 matching bases. Per the germline V gene, CDR1 is SGHRS and CDR2 is YFSETQ. The CDR3 totals 15 residues. The V and J ends lost 0 bases and 5 bases respectively, with 14 bases between them. The CDR3 region is CASSLEGGGRTEAFF. The CDR3 DNA sequence: TGCGCCAGCAGCTTGGAGGGCGGGGGGAGGACTGAAGCTTTCTTT.

This chain uses TRBV2 with TRBJ2-1; 9 nucleotides match TRBD2. Germline lookup yields CDR1 SNHLY and CDR2 FYNNEI. There are 19 residues in the CDR3. With 2 bases clipped from V and 0 bases from J, the junction kept 11 bases outside the gene matches. CDR3 residues: CASSERWTSVTSSYNEQFF. The DNA of the CDR3 is TGTGCCAGCAGTGAAAGGTGGACTAGCGTTACCAGCTCCTACAATGAGCAGTTCTTC. The full variable domain, completed using reference TRBV2 and TRBJ2-1, is EPEVTQTPSHQVTQMGQEVILRCVPISNHLYFYWYRQILGQKVEFLVSFYNNEISEKSEIFDDQFSVERPDGSNFTLKIRSTKLEDSAMYFCASSERWTSVTSSYNEQFFGPGTRLTVL.

The V call is TRBV28, the J call TRBJ2-7; no clear D gene. The germline V gene encodes CDR1 MDHEN and CDR2 SYDVKM. CDR3 length: 11 residues. V dropped 6 bases and J dropped 6 bases, with 9 bases sitting between them. The CDR3 sequence: CASSPYSEQYF. The CDR3 nucleotides are TGTGCCAGCAGCCCGTATTCCGAGCAGTACTTC. Together with reference TRBV28 and TRBJ2-7, the CDR3 gives the full variable domain: DVKVTQSSRYLVKRTGEKVFLECVQDMDHENMFWYRQDPGLGLRLIYFSYDVKMKEKGDIPEGYSVSREKKERFSLILESASTNQTSMYLCASSPYSEQYFGPGTRLTVT.

The genes are TRBV28 and TRBJ1-1; D remains ambiguous. Germline V gene sequence: CDR1 MDHEN, CDR2 SYDVKM. This CDR3 contains 14 residues. Between the trimmed V and J ends, which lost 4 bases and 6 bases, there was a span of 15 bases. The CDR3 DNA sequence: TGTGCCAGCAGTTCCGGACTGTTTAGCGCTGAAGCTTTCTTT. Its translation: CASSSGLFSAEAFF.

This clone was seen a few times. The V gene is TRBV7-9, the J gene TRBJ1-2; D perhaps matches TRBD1 (5 bases). V was clipped by 4 bases and J by 0 bases, with 12 bases between them. Germline assignment: CDR1 SEHNR and CDR2 FQNEAQ (reference sequence). There are 15 residues in the CDR3. The CDR3 bases are TGTGCCAGCAGCTCCCCGACAGACGCTAACTATGGCTACACCTTC. This encodes CASSSPTDANYGYTF.

The V call is TRBV9, the J call TRBJ2-1; D not resolved. Germline V lookup: CDR1 SGDLS, CDR2 YYNGEE. Trimming left V 3 bases short and J 6 bases short, with 7 bases between. This CDR3 is built from 12 residues. Here the CDR3 reads CASSGSSNEQFF. CDR3 nucleotide sequence: TGTGCCAGCAGCGGATCTAGCAATGAGCAGTTCTTC.

The chain couples TRBV2 to TRBJ2-7, with D maybe TRBD1 (5 bases). The germline V and J ends were trimmed by 7 bases and 2 bases, with 9 bases remaining between them. CDR3 length: 12 residues. Germline loops: CDR1 SNHLY, CDR2 FYNNEI. The CDR3 protein is CASIDSTYEQYF. In nucleotides, the CDR3 is TGTGCCAGCATAGACAGCACCTACGAGCAGTACTTC. Full variable domain (outside the CDR3, taken from reference TRBV2 and TRBJ2-7): EPEVTQTPSHQVTQMGQEVILRCVPISNHLYFYWYRQILGQKVEFLVSFYNNEISEKSEIFDDQFSVERPDGSNFTLKIRSTKLEDSAMYFCASIDSTYEQYFGPGTRLTVT.

The V call is TRBV6-1, the J call TRBJ2-3; D may be TRBD2 (6 bases). Trimming removed 7 bases from V and 4 bases from J, with 15 bases in between. Germline assignment: CDR1 MNHNS and CDR2 SASEGT. The CDR3 sequence is 14 residues long. CDR3 in amino acids: CASTEGIGADTQYF. The CDR3 nucleotides read TGTGCCAGCACGGAGGGAATAGGGGCAGATACGCAGTATTTT.

The rearrangement links TRBV27 to TRBJ2-7; D not resolved. The CDR3 is 13 amino acids. With 2 bases removed from V and 0 bases from J, the gap between germline ends came to 5 bases. Looked up from germline, CDR1 is MNHEY and CDR2 is SMNVEV (reference sequence). The CDR3 bases are TGTGCCAGCAGTTTAACGAGCTCCTACGAGCAGTACTTC. Its translation is CASSLTSSYEQYF.

The V call is TRBV27, the J call TRBJ1-5; D not certain. Germline CDR1 is MNHEY and CDR2 is SMNVEV (reference sequence). Trimming removed 3 bases at V and 3 bases at J, with 9 bases between. The CDR3 spans 14 residues. CDR3 protein: CASSFRGFNQPQHF. The CDR3 nucleotides are TGTGCCAGCAGTTTTCGAGGTTTCAATCAGCCCCAGCATTTT.

This clone was found once. The V gene is TRBV19, the J gene TRBJ2-5; 10 nucleotides agree with TRBD1. Germline V CDR1 and CDR2: LNHDA, SQIVND (reference sequence). V lost 4 bases to trimming and J lost 4 bases; unmatched junction nucleotides: 6. This CDR3 region has 15 residues. The DNA for the CDR3 is TGTGCCAGTAGTACGATCCGGGACAGGGGAGAGACCCAGTACTTC. Translating gives CASSTIRDRGETQYF.

The chain links TRBV29-1 to TRBJ2-2; a possible D gene is TRBD2 (5 bases). Trimming shortened V by 5 bases and J by 4 bases, and 20 bases separated the two germline ends. Germline-derived CDR1 and CDR2 are SQVTM and ANQGSEA. This CDR3 spans 16 amino acids. In DNA form, the CDR3 reads TGCAGCGTTCAAGGTGAGGGCAGGAGGAGCACCGGGGAGCTGTTTTTT. It is translated as CSVQGEGRRSTGELFF.

This clone was detected only once. This rearrangement joins TRBV19 to TRBJ1-1; 9 nucleotides match TRBD1. CDR1 is LNHDA, CDR2 SQIVND, per germline (reference sequence). The CDR3 covers 15 residues. V trimming: 2 bases; J trimming: 2 bases; junction bases outside the gene matches: 3. The CDR3 DNA is TGTGCCAGTAGTATATCACAGGGGGCAAACACTGAAGCTTTCTTT. The encoded protein is CASSISQGANTEAFF.

V and J are TRBV16 and TRBJ2-5; 10 nucleotides line up with TRBD1. Germline V gives CDR1 KGHSY, CDR2 FQNENV. With 2 bases clipped from V and 4 bases from J, the junction kept 1 base outside the gene matches. This CDR3 has 14 amino acids. For the CDR3, the DNA is TGTGCCAGCAGCCAACGGACAGGGGGAGAGACCCAGTACTTC. Protein: CASSQRTGGETQYF. Complete variable domain (other parts from reference TRBV16 and TRBJ2-5): GEEVAQTPKHLVRGEGQKAKLYCAPIKGHSYVFWYQQVLKNEFKFLISFQNENVFDETGMPKERFSAKCLPNSPCSLEIQATKLEDSAVYFCASSQRTGGETQYFGPGTRLLVL.

This chain links TRBV19 with TRBJ2-7; possible D gene TRBD2, 5 bases. Trimming removed 8 bases from V and 3 bases from J, with 8 bases in between. Germline-derived CDR1 and CDR2 are LNHDA and SQIVND (reference sequence). The length of the CDR3 is 11 residues. This chain's CDR3 is CASRGFYEQYF. The CDR3 nucleotides read TGTGCCAGTCGAGGGTTCTACGAGCAGTACTTC.

This chain joins TRBV5-1 and TRBJ2-7, with D possibly matching TRBD2 (6 bases). The germline V gene has CDR1 SGHRS and CDR2 YFSETQ. The CDR3 extends over 14 amino acids. V was clipped by 1 base and J by 3 bases, with 11 bases between them. DNA for the CDR3: TGCGCCAGCAGCTTGTTTGGCGGGGACTACGAGCAGTACTTC. Its translation is CASSLFGGDYEQYF.

This sequence joins TRBV7-3 and TRBJ2-1; TRBD2 is a possible D gene (5 bases). The CDR3 runs 16 residues. Looked up from germline, CDR1 is SGHTA and CDR2 is FQGTGA. V was trimmed by 1 base and J by 2 bases, leaving 12 bases between them. In DNA, the CDR3 is TGTGCCAGCAGCTTAAGCGGAGGTAAGGCCTACAATGAGCAGTTCTTC. Translated, it gives CASSLSGGKAYNEQFF. The full variable domain, its missing parts supplied by reference TRBV7-3 and TRBJ2-1, is GAGVSQTPSNKVTEKGKYVELRCDPISGHTALYWYRQSLGQGPEFLIYFQGTGAADDSGLPNDRFFAVRPEGSVSTLKIQRTERGDSAVYLCASSLSGGKAYNEQFFGPGTRLTVL.

This chain connects TRBV5-1 to TRBJ2-1, with a possible D match to TRBD1 (6 bases). Trimming removed 1 base from V and 3 bases from J, with 8 bases in between. This CDR3 is built from 14 residues. Germline loops: CDR1 SGHRS, CDR2 YFSETQ. CDR3 coding DNA: TGCGCCAGCAGCTTGTCGACAGGCTACAATGAGCAGTTCTTC. Protein sequence: CASSLSTGYNEQFF.

This clone has only a few counts. The genes are TRBV4-3 and TRBJ2-3; TRBD2 matches 11 bases. The junction had 14 bases not matched to a gene; V was cut back by 0 bases and J by 0 bases. Germline CDR1 is LGHNA and CDR2 is YSLEER. The CDR3 is made up of 21 amino acids. The CDR3 nucleotides read TGCGCCAGCAGCCAAGACGGGTTTACTAGCGGGAGTGAGGGAAGCACAGATACGCAGTATTTT. Translating gives CASSQDGFTSGSEGSTDTQYF.

The chain has TRBV7-9 and TRBJ1-1; 10 nucleotides align to TRBD1. This CDR3 is built from 17 residues. Per the germline V gene, CDR1 is SEHNR and CDR2 is FQNEAQ (reference sequence). V trimming: 1 base; J trimming: 5 bases; junction bases outside the gene matches: 10. The CDR3 here is CASSLGGQGLLRTEAFF. The CDR3 coding sequence is TGTGCCAGCAGCTTAGGGGGACAGGGGCTTTTGAGGACTGAAGCTTTCTTT.

The chain combines TRBV27 with TRBJ2-5; D possibly corresponds to TRBD1 (5 bases). Germline V CDR1 and CDR2: MNHEY, SMNVEV (reference sequence). This CDR3 is 14 amino acids long. V was pared by 7 bases and J by 5 bases, with 17 bases between. The CDR3 protein is CASKRKGILETQYF. CDR3 DNA: TGTGCCAGCAAGCGAAAGGGGATTCTGGAGACCCAGTACTTC.

This chain uses TRBV5-4 with TRBJ1-2; D is possibly TRBD1 (6 bases). Trimming left V 0 bases short and J 4 bases short, with 10 bases between. The length of the CDR3 is 14 residues. Per germline, CDR1 SGHNT and CDR2 YYREEE (reference sequence). In DNA form, the CDR3 reads TGTGCCAGCAGCTTGGTACAGGGTGTCTATGGCTACACCTTC. This gives the protein CASSLVQGVYGYTF.

This chain uses TRBV4-3 with TRBJ2-3, with D possibly being TRBD1 (8 bases). V lost 1 base and J 2 bases, leaving 16 bases between the germline ends. Looked up from germline, CDR1 is LGHNA and CDR2 is YSLEER. This CDR3 has 17 residues. CDR3 nucleotide sequence: TGCGCCAGCAGCCAAGGAAGACAGGGGACTATCACAGATACGCAGTATTTT. It encodes CASSQGRQGTITDTQYF.

V is TRBV5-1 and J is TRBJ1-1; weak D call: TRBD1 (5 bases). CDR1 is SGHRS, CDR2 YFSETQ, per germline. V shed 7 bases and J shed 4 bases, with 11 bases lying between them. CDR3 length: 12 residues. CDR3 in DNA: TGCGCCAGCTCTCAGGGAAGCACTGAAGCTTTCTTT. It is translated as CASSQGSTEAFF.